This TCR beta chain comes out of a study of blood T cell repertoires in COVID-19. This CDR3 contains 15 residues. Germline V gene sequence: CDR1 SGHTS, CDR2 YDEGEE. V shed 0 bases, J shed 0 bases, and the junction held 3 bases outside the gene matches. Generated by immunoSEQ multiplex PCR, the TCRdb table keeps only in-frame clones and is missing some. Here the sample spans roughly 250,000 clones, 83% being singletons. V is TRBV5-8 and J is TRBJ2-7, with TRBD2 matching over 7 bases. The specimen was peripheral blood. This receptor was obtained from a human donor in a cohort sampled during active COVID-19. The CDR3 region is CASSLEGTNSYEQYF. CDR3 nucleotide sequence: TGTGCCAGCAGCTTGGAAGGGACTAACTCCTACGAGCAGTACTTC.